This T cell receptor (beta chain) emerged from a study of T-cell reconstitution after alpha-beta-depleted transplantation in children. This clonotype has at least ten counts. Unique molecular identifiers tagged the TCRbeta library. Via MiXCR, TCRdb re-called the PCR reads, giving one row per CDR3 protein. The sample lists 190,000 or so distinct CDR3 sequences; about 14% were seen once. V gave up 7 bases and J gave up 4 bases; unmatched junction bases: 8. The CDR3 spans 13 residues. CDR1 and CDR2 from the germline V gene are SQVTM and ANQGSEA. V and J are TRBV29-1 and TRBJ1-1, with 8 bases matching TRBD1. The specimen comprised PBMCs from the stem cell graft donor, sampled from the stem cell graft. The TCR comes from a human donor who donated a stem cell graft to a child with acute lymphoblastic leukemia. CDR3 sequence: CSAGQGVPTEAFF. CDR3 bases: TGCAGCGCCGGACAGGGCGTCCCCACTGAAGCTTTCTTT.